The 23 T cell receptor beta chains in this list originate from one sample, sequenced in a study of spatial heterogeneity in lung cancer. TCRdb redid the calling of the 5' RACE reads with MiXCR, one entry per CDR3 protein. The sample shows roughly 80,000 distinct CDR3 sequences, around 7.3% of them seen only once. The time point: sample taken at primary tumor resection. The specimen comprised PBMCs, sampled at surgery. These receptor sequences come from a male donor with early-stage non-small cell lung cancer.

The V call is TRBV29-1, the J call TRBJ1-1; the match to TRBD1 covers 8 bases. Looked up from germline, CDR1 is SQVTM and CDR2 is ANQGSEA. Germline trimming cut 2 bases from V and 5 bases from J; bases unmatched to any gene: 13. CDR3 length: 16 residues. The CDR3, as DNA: TGCAGCGTTGAAACGAGGCAGGGGGCTCGTAGTACTGAAGCTTTCTTT. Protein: CSVETRQGARSTEAFF.

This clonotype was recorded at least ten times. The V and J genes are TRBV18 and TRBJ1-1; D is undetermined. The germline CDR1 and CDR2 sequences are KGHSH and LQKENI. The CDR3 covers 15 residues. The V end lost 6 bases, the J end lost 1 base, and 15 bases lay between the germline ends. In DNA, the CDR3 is TGTGCCAGCTCCCCCTTGTCCGTACCGAACACTGAAGCTTTCTTT. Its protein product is CASSPLSVPNTEAFF.

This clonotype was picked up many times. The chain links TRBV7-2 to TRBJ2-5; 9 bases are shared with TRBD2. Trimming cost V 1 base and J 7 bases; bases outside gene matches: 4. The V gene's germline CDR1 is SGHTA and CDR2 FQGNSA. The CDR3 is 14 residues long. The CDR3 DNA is TGTGCCAGCAGCTTAGGGTCGACTAGCGGGACCCAGTACTTC. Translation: CASSLGSTSGTQYF.

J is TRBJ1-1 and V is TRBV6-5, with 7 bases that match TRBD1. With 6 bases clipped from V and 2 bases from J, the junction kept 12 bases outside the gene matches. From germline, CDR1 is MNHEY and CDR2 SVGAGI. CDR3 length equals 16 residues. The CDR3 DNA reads TGTGCCAGCAGCCCCGGACAGGTCGGATCCAACACTGAAGCTTTCTTT. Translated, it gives CASSPGQVGSNTEAFF.

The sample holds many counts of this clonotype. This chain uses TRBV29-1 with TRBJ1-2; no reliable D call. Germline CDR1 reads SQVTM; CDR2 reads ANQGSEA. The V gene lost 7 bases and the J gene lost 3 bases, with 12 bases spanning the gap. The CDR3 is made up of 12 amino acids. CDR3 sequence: CSARLQDYGYTF. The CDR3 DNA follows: TGCAGCGCCCGTTTGCAGGACTATGGCTACACCTTC.

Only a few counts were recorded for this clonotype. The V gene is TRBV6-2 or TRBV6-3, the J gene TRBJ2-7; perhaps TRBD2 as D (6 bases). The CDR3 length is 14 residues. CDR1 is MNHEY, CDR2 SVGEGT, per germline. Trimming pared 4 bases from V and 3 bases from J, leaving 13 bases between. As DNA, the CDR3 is TGTGCCAGCAGTTTGCGGGACGTCAGCTACGAGCAGTACTTC. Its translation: CASSLRDVSYEQYF.

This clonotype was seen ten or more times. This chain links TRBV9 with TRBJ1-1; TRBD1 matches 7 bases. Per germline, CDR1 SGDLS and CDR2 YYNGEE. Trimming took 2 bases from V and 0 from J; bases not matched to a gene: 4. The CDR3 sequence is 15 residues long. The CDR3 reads CASSVEGTVNTEAFF. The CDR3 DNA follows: TGTGCCAGCAGCGTTGAAGGGACAGTGAACACTGAAGCTTTCTTT.

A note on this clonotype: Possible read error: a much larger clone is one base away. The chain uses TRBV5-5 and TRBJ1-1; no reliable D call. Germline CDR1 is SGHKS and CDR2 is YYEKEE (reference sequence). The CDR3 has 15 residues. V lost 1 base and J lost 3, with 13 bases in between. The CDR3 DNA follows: TGTGCCAGCAGCTTGCAGGACCATGCGGACACTGAAGCTTTCTTT. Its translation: CASSLQDHADTEAFF.

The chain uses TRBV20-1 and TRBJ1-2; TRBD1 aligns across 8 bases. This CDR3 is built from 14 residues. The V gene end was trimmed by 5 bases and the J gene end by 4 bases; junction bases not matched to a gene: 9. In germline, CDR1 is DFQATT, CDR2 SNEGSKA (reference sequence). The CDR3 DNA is TGCAGTGCTGAGCCGGGACAGGATCTCTATGGCTACACCTTC. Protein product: CSAEPGQDLYGYTF.

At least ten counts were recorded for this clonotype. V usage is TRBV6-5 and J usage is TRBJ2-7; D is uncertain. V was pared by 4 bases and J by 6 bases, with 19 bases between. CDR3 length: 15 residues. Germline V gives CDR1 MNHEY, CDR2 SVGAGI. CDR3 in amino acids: CASSSPARTVTEQYF. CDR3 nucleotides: TGTGCCAGCAGTTCCCCCGCCAGAACTGTAACCGAGCAGTACTTC.

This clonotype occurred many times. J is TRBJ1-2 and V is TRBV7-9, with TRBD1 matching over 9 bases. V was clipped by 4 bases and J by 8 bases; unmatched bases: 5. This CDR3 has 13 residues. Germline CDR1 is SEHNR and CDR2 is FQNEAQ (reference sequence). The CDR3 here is CASSSTGGWGYTF. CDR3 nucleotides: TGTGCCAGCAGCTCCACAGGGGGCTGGGGCTACACCTTC.

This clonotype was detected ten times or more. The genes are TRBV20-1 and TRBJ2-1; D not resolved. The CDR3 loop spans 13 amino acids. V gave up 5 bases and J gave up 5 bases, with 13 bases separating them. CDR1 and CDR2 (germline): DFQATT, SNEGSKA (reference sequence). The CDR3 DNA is TGCAGTGCTGCTCACTTTGACGACAATGAGCAGTTCTTC. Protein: CSAAHFDDNEQFF.

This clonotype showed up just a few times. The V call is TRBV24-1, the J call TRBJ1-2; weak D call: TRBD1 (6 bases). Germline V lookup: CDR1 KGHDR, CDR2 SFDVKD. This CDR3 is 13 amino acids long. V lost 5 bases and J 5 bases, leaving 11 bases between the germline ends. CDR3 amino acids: CATSAGQGYGYTF. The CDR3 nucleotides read TGTGCCACCAGTGCAGGCCAGGGGTATGGCTACACCTTC.

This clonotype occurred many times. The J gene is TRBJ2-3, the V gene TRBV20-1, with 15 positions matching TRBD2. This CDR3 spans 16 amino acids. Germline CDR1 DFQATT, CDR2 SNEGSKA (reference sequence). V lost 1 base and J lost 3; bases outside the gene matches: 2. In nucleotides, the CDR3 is TGCAGTGCTAGAGGGACTAGCGGGAGGGGAACAGATACGCAGTATTTT. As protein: CSARGTSGRGTDTQYF.

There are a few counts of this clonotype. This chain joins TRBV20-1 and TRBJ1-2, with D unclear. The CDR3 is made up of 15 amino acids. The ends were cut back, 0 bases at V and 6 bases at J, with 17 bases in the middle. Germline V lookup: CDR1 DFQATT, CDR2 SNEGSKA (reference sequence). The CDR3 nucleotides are TGCAGTGCTAGAGAGGGGTCCCGGTTGATGGATGGCTACACCTTC. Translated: CSAREGSRLMDGYTF.

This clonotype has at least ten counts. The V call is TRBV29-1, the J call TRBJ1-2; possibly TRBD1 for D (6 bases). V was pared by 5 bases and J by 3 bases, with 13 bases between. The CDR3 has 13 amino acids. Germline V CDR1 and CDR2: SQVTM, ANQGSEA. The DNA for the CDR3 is TGCAGCGTTTCAGGGGCCGGGGACTATGGCTACACCTTC. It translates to CSVSGAGDYGYTF.

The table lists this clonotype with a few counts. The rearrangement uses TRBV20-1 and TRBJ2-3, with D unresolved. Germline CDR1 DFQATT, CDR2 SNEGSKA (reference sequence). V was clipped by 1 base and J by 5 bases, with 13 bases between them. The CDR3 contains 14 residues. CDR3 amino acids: CSARGANTQDTQYF. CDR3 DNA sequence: TGCAGTGCTAGAGGGGCTAACACCCAAGATACGCAGTATTTT.

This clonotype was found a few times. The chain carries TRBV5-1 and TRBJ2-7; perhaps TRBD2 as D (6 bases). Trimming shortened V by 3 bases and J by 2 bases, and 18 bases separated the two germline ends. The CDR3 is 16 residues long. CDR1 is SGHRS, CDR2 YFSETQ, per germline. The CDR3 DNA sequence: TGCGCCAGCAGCTGGAACCGGGGACTTCAGCCCTACGAGCAGTACTTC. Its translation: CASSWNRGLQPYEQYF.

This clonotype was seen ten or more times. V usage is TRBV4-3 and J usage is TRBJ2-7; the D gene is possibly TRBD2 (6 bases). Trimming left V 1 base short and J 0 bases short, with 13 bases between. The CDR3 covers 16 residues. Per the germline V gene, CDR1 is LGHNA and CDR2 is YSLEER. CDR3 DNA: TGCGCCAGCAGCCAAGCCCCCCCCGGGAGCTCCTACGAGCAGTACTTC. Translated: CASSQAPPGSSYEQYF.

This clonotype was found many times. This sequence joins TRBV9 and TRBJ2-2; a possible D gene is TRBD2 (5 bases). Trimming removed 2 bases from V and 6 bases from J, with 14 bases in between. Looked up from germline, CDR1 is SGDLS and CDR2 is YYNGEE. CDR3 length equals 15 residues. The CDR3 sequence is CASSVRAIGAGELFF. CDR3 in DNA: TGTGCCAGCAGCGTGAGGGCAATCGGGGCCGGGGAGCTGTTTTTT.

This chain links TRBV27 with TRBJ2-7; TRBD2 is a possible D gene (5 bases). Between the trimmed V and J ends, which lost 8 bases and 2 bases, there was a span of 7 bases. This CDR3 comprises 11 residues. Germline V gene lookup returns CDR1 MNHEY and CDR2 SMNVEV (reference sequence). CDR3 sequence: CASGGAYEQYF. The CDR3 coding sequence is TGTGCCAGCGGAGGCGCCTACGAGCAGTACTTC.

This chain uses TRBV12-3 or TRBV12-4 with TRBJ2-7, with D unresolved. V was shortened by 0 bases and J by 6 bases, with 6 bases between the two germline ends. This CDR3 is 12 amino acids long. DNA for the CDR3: TGTGCCAGCAGTTTAGCAGCGCCCGAGCAGTACTTC. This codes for CASSLAAPEQYF.

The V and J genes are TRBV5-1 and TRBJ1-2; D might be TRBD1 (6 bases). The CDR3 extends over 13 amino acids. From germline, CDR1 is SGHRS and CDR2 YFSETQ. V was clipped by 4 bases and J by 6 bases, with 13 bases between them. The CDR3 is CASSQAQGDGYTF. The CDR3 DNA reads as TGCGCCAGCAGCCAAGCACAGGGAGATGGCTACACCTTC.